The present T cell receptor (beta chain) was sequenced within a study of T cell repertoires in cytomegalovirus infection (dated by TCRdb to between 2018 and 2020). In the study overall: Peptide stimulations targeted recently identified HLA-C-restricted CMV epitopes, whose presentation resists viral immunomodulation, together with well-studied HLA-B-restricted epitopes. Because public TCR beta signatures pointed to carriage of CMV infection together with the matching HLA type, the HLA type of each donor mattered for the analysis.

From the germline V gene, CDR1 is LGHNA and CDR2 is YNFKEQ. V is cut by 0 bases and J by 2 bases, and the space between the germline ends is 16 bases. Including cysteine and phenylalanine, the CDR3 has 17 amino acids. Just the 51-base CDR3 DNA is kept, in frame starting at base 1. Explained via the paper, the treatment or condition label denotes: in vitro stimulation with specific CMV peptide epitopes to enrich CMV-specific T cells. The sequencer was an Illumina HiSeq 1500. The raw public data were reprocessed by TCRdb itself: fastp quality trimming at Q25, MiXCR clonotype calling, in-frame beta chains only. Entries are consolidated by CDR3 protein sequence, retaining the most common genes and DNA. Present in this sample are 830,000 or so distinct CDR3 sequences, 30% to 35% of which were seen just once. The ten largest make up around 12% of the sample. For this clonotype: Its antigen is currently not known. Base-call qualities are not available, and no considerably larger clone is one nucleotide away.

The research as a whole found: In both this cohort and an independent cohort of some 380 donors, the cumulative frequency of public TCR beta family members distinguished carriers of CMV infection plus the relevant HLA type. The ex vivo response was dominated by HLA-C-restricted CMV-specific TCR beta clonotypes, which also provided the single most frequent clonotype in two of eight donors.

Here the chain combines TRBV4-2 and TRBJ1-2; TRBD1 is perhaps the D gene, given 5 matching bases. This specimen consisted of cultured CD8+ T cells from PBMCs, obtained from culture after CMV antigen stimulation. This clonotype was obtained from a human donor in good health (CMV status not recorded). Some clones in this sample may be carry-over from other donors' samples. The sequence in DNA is TGTGCCAGCAGCCAAGAAGTCGGAATGGGGGGGAACTATGGCTACACCTTC. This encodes CASSQEVGMGGNYGYTF.